This T cell receptor beta chain came from a study of blood T cell repertoires in COVID-19. The overall study: Samples representing acute and convalescent COVID-19 were sourced from the United States, Italy and Spain.

The V and J ends lost 5 bases and 5 bases respectively, with 4 bases between them. The CDR3 runs 11 residues. Germline V CDR1 and CDR2: MNHEY, SMNVEV (reference sequence). The table came from immunoSEQ multiplex PCR; TCRdb's copy has only in-frame clones and leaves some out. The sample shows roughly 260,000 clones, 82% of them seen only once. The sequence was obtained from an elderly woman with active or convalescent COVID-19. Sequencing input: peripheral blood. This rearrangement joins TRBV27 to TRBJ1-5; D not resolved. The CDR3 loop is CASSNYQPQHF. CDR3 DNA sequence: TGTGCCAGCAGTAACTATCAGCCCCAGCATTTT.